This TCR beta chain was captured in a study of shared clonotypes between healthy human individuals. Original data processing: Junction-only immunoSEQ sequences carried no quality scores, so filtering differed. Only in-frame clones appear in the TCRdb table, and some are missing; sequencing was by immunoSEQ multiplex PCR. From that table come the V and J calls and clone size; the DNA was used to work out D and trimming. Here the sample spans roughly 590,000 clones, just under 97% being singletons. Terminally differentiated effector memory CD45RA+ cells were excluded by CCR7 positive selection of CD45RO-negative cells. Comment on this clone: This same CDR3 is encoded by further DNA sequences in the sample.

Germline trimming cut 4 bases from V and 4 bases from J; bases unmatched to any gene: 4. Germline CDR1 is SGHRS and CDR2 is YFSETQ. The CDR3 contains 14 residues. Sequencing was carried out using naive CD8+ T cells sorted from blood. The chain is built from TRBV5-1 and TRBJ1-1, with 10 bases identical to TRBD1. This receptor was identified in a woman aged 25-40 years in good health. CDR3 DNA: TGCGCCAGCAGCCCGACAGGGGGCGGCACTGAAGCTTTCTTT. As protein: CASSPTGGGTEAFF. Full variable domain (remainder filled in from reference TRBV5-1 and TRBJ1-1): KAGVTQTPRYLIKTRGQQVTLSCSPISGHRSVSWYQQTPGQGLQFLFEYFSETQRNKGNFPGRFSGRQFSNSRSEMNVSTLELGDSALYLCASSPTGGGTEAFFGQGTRLTVV.